This section outlines one TCR beta chain sequence together with its context. This receptor's antigen is unknown. No base qualities exist here, and no much larger clone lies one base off it. Libraries were built with the immunoSEQ multiplex PCR assay. As stored in TCRdb, this immuneACCESS dataset retains in-frame rearrangements with V and J assigned. A fraction of the clones does not appear; measured against another copy, unresolved V genes explain less than half of the discrepancy, and the remainder lacks a known reason. The sample table shows 77,000 or so clones, and roughly 70% are seen once. The ten largest make up roughly a tenth of the sample. The data belong to a study of radiotherapy plus CTLA-4 blockade in lung cancer (dated by TCRdb to the late 2010s). About the investigation overall: Among the enrolled patients, around 19% had an objective response, and about 31% reached disease control. Paper-wide results and their limitations: After treatment with radiotherapy and ipilimumab, TCR clones that came from tumors expanded in the peripheral blood. The strongest predictors of response, as reported, were early dynamic changes in blood T cell clones along with a rise in serum interferon-beta after radiation.

The study tested focal radiation therapy combined with CTLA-4 blockade (ipilimumab) in patients with chemo-refractory metastatic non-small-cell lung cancer. Cut back by 0 bases and 4 bases, the V and J ends lie 13 bases apart. CDR1 SGHKS and CDR2 YYEKEE were looked up in the germline V gene (reference sequence). The CDR3 holds 15 amino acids from the cysteine to the phenylalanine. The CDR3 DNA has 45 bases and is translated from base 1. This specimen consisted of peripheral blood, obtained from a patient treated with radiotherapy plus ipilimumab. The receptor comes from a human donor with non-small cell lung cancer whose response to radiotherapy plus ipilimumab could not be evaluated. The chain joins TRBV5-5 to TRBJ1-2; the D gene assignment is ambiguous. Here the CDR3 is given as CASSLEFRLPYGYTF. The DNA sequence follows: TGTGCCAGCAGCTTGGAGTTCCGACTCCCCTATGGCTACACCTTC.